This T cell receptor beta chain originates from a study of T cell responses to AZD1222 COVID-19 vaccine. Broader study findings: Close to half of all spike-specific TCRs reportedly target regions of the variants that are unmutated. An increase in Spike-specific TCR breadth and depth was observed after two AZD1222 doses. Among the donors, most were white British and more were female, and clonal diversity was possibly underestimated. Sampled repertoires all dated from after the peak T cell response.

Sequenced by immunoSEQ multiplex PCR; TCRdb stores in-frame clones only, minus some. Among some 120,000 clones listed, approximately 83% were seen once. This CDR3 region has 16 residues. Germline V gives CDR1 SGHTA, CDR2 FQGNSA. Regarding this clone: Its antigen is unknown. One junction end does not reproduce the germline sequence, and a read error may be involved.

This receptor was taken from an adult in good health. This chain joins TRBV7-2 and TRBJ1-4, with D possibly TRBD1 on 5 matching bases. The sequenced sample was peripheral blood, obtained on day 0 of MenACWY control vaccination. The CDR3 region is CASSLVLGGDNEKLFF. The CDR3 nucleotides read TGTGCCAGCAGTTTAGTTTTAGGAGGGGATAATGAAAAACTGTTTTTT.